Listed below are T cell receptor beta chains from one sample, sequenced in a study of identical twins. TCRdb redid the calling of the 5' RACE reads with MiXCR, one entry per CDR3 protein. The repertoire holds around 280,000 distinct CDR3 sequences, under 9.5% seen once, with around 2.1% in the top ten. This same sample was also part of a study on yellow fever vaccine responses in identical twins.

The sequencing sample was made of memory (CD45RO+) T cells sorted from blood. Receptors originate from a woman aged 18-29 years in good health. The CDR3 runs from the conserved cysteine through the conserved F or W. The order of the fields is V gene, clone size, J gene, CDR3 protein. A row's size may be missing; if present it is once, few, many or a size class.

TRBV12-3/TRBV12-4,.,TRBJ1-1,CASSLKGPSGTEAFF
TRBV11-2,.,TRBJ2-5,CASSYPRTGHQETQYF
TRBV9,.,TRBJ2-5,CASSAIAGGEETQYF
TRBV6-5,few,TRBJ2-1,CASSYSASGQGAGEQFF
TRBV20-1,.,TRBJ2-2,CSATPVAGELFF
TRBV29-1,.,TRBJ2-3,CSGRGGGPDTQYF
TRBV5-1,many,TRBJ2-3,CASRIQGVPGDTQYF
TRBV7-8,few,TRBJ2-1,CASRLTNEQFF
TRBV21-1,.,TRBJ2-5,CASSAREREETQYF
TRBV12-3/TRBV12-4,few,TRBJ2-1,CASSARAGAGEQFF